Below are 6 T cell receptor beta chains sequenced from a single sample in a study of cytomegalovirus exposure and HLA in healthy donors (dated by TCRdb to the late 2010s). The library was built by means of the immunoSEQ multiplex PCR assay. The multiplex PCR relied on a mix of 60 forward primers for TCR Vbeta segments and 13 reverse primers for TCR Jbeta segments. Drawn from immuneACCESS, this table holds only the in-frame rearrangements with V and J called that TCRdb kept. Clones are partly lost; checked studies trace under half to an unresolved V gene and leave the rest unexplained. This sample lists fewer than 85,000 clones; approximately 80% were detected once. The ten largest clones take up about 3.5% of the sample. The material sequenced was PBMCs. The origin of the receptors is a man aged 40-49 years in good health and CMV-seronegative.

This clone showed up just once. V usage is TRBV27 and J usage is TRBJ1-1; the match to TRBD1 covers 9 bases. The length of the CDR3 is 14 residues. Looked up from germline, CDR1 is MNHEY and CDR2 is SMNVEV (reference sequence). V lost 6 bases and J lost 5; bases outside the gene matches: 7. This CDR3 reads CASRRDRVRTEAFF. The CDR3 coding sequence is TGTGCCAGCAGGCGGGACAGGGTAAGGACTGAAGCTTTCTTT.

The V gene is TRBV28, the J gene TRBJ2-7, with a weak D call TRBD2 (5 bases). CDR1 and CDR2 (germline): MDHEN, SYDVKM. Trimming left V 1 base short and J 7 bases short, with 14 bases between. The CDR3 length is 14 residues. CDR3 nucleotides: TGTGCCAGCAGTTTATTCGACTCGGGGAAAGAGCAGTACTTC. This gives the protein CASSLFDSGKEQYF.

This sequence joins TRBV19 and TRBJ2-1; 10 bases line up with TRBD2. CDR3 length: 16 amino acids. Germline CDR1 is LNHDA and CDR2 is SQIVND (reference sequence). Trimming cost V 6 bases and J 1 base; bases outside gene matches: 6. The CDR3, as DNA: TGTGCCAGTAGGTCAGCGGGGGGGCAGTCCTACAATGAGCAGTTCTTC. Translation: CASRSAGGQSYNEQFF.

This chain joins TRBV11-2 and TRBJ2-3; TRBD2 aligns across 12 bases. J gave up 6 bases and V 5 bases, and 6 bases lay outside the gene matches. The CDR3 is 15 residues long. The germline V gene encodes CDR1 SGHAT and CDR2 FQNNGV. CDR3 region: CASSRLAGDWDTQYF. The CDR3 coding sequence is TGTGCCAGCAGCCGACTAGCGGGGGATTGGGATACGCAGTATTTT. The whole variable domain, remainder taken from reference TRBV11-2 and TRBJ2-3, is EAGVAQSPRYKIIEKRQSVAFWCNPISGHATLYWYQQILGQGPKLLIQFQNNGVVDDSQLPKDRFSAERLKGVDSTLKIQPAKLEDSAVYLCASSRLAGDWDTQYFGPGTRLTVL.

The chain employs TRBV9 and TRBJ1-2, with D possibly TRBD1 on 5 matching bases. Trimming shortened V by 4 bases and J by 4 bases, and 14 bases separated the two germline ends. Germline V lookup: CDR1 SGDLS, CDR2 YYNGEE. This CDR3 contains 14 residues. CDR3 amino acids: CASSLGGGTYGYTF. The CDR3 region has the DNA TGTGCCAGCAGCCTCGGGGGAGGGACCTATGGCTACACCTTC.

CDR3 sequence reads: CASRYRTSGAVRETQYF. The CDR3 region has the DNA TGTGCCAGCAGATACCGGACTAGCGGGGCCGTCCGGGAGACCCAGTACTTC. The chain uses TRBV27 and TRBJ2-5; 12 bases map to TRBD2. The CDR3 contains 17 residues. Losses at the gene ends were 6 bases for V and 5 bases for J; bases not matched to a gene: 13. Germline CDR1 and CDR2: MNHEY and SMNVEV (reference sequence).